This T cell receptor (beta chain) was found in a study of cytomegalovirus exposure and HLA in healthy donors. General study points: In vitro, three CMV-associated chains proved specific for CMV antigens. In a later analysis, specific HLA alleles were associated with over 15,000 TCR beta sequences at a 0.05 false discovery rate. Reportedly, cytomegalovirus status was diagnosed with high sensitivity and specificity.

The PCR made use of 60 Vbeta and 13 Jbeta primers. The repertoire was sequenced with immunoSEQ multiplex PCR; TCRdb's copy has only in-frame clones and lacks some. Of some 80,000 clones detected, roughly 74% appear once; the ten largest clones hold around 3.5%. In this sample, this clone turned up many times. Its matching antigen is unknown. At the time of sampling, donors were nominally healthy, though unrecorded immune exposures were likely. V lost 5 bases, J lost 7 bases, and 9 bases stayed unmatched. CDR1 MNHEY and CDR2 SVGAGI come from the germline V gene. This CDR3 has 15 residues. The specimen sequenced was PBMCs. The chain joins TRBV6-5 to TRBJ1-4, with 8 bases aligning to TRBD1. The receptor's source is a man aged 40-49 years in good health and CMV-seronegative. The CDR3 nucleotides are TGTGCCAGCAGTCCCAGACAGGGGTCTCCTGAAAAACTGTTTTTT. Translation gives CASSPRQGSPEKLFF.